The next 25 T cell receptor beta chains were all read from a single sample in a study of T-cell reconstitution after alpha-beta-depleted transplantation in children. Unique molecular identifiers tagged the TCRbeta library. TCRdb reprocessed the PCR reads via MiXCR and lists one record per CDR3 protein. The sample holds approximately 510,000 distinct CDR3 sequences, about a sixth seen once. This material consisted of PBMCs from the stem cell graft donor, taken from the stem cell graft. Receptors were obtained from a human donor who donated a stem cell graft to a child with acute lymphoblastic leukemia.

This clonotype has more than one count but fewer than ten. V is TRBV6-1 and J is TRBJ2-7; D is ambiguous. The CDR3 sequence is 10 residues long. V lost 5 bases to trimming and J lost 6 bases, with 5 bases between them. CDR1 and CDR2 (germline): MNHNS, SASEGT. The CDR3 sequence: CASSLLEQYF. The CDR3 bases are TGTGCCAGCAGTTTGCTCGAGCAGTACTTC.

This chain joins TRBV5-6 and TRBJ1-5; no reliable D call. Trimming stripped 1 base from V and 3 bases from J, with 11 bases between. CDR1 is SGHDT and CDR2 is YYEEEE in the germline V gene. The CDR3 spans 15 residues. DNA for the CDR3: TGTGCCAGCAGCTTGTTCCGGCCTACCAATCAGCCCCAGCATTTT. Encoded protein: CASSLFRPTNQPQHF.

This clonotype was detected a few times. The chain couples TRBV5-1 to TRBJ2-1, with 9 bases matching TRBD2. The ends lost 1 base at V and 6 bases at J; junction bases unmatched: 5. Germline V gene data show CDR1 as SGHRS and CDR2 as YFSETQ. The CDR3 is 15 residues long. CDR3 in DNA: TGCGCCAGCAGCTTGAGGCTAGCGGGAAGCAATGAGCAGTTCTTC. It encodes CASSLRLAGSNEQFF.

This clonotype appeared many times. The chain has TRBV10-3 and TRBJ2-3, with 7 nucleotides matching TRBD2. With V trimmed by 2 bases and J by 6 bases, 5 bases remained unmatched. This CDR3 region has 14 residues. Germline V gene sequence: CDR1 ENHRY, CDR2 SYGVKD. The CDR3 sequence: CAISESNGRDTQYF. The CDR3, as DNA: TGTGCCATCAGTGAGAGTAACGGGAGGGATACGCAGTATTTT.

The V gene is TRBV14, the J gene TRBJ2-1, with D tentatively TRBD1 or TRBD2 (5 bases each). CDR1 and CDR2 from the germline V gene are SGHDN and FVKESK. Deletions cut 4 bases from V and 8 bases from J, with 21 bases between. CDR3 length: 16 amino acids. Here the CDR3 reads CASSPLPGPKWYEQFF. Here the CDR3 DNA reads TGTGCCAGCAGCCCCTTGCCGGGGCCGAAATGGTATGAGCAGTTCTTC.

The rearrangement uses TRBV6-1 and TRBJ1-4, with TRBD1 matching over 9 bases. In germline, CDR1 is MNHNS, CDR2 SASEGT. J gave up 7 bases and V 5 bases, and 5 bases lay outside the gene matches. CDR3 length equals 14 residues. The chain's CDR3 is CASSPQGASEKLFF. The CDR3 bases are TGTGCCAGCAGTCCACAGGGGGCGAGTGAAAAACTGTTTTTT.

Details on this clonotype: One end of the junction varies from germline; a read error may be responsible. The DNA for the CDR3 is TGTGCCATCAGCGGCCGGGGAGGGGGCTACAATGAGCAGTTCTTC. It is translated as CAISGRGGGYNEQFF. This chain uses TRBV15 with TRBJ2-1, with a possible D match to TRBD2 (7 bases). The germline gives CDR1 LNHNV, CDR2 YYDKDF (reference sequence). The CDR3 contains 15 residues.

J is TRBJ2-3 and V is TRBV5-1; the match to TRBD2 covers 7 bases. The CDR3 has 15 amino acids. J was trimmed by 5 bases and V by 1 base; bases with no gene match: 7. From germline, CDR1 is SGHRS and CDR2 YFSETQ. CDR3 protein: CASSLFGAGKDTQYF. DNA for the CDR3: TGCGCCAGCAGCTTGTTCGGAGCGGGGAAAGATACGCAGTATTTT.

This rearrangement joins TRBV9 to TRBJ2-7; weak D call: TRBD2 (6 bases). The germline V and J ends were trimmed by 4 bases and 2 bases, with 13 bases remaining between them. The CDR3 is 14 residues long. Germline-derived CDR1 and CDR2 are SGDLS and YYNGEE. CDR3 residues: CASSPRDVAYEQYF. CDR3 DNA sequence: TGTGCCAGCAGCCCGCGGGACGTCGCCTACGAGCAGTACTTC.

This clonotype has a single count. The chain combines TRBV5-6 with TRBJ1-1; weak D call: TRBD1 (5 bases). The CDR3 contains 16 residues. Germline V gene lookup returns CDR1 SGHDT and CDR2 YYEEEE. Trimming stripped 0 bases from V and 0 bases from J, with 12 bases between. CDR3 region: CASSLAGVGMNTEAFF. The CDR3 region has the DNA TGTGCCAGCAGCTTGGCGGGGGTAGGGATGAACACTGAAGCTTTCTTT. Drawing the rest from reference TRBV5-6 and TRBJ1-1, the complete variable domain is DAGVTQSPTHLIKTRGQQVTLRCSPKSGHDTVSWYQQALGQGPQFIFQYYEEEERQRGNFPDRFSGHQFPNYSSELNVNALLLGDSALYLCASSLAGVGMNTEAFFGQGTRLTVV.

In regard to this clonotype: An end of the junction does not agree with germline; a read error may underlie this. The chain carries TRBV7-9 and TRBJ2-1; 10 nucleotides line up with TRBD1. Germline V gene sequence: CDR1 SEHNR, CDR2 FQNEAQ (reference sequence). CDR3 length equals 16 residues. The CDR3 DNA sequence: TGTGCCAGCAGCCTAGCCGGGACAGGGGAATACAATGAGCAGTTCTTC. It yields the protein CASSLAGTGEYNEQFF.

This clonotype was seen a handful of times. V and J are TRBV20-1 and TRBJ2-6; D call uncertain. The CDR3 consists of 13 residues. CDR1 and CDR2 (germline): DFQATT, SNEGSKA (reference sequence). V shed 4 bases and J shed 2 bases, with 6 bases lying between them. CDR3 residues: CSAKQPGANVLTF. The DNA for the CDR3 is TGCAGTGCTAAACAGCCTGGGGCCAACGTCCTGACTTTC.

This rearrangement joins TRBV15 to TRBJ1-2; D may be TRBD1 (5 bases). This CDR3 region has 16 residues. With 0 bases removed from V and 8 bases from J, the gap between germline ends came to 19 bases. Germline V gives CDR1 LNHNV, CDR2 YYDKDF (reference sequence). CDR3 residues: CATSRDPLGGASGYTF. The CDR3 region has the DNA TGTGCCACCAGCAGAGACCCCCTAGGAGGGGCTAGCGGCTACACCTTC.

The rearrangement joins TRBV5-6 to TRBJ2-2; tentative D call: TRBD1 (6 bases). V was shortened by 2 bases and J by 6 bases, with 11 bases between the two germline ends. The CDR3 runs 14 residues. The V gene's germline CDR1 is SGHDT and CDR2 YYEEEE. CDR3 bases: TGTGCCAGCAGCTTTCAGGGGAGACCCGGGGAGCTGTTTTTT. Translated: CASSFQGRPGELFF.

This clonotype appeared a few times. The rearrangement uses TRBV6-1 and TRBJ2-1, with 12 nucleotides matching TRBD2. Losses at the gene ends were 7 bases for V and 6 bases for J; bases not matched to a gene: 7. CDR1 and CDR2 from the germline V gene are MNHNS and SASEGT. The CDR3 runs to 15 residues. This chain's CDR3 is CASKPGLAGLNEQFF. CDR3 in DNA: TGTGCCAGCAAACCTGGACTAGCGGGACTCAATGAGCAGTTCTTC.

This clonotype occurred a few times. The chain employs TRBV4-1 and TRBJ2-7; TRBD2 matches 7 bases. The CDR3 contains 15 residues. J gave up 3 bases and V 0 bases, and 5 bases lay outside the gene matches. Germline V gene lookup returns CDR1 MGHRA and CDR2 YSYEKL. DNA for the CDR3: TGCGCCAGCAGCCAAGATCGCCGGGACTACTACGAGCAGTACTTC. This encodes CASSQDRRDYYEQYF.

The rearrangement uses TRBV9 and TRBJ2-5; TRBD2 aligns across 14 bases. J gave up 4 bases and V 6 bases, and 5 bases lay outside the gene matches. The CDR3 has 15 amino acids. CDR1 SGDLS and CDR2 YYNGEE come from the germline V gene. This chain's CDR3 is CASTEGLAGVETQYF. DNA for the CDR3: TGTGCCAGCACGGAGGGACTAGCGGGAGTAGAGACCCAGTACTTC.

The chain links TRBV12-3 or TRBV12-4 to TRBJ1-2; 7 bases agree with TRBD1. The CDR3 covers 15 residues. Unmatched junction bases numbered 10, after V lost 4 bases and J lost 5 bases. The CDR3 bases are TGTGCCAGCAGTTCGTACGGAGGGGGCTGGTATGGCTACACCTTC. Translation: CASSSYGGGWYGYTF.

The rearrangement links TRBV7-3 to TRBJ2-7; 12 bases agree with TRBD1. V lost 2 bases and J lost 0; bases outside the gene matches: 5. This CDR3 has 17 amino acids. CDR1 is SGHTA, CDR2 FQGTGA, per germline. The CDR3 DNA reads TGTGCCAGCAGCTTAGGGACAGGGGGCTCTATCTCCTACGAGCAGTACTTC. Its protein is CASSLGTGGSISYEQYF.

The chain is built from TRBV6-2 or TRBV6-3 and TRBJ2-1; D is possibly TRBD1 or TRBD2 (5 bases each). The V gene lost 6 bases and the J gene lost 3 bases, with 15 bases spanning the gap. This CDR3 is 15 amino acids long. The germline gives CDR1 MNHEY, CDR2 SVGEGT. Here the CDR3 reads CASSPPGRNYNEQFF. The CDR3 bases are TGTGCCAGCAGCCCCCCGGGACGGAACTACAATGAGCAGTTCTTC.

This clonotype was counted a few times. The CDR3 region is CASSQGDVRGKLRRDNEQFF. The CDR3 bases are TGCGCCAGCAGCCAAGGTGATGTCAGGGGGAAATTGAGAAGGGACAATGAGCAGTTCTTC. The rearrangement joins TRBV4-1 to TRBJ2-1; TRBD1 matches 7 bases. Germline CDR1 is MGHRA and CDR2 is YSYEKL. This CDR3 is 20 amino acids long. The V gene end was trimmed by 1 base and the J gene end by 5 bases; junction bases not matched to a gene: 20.

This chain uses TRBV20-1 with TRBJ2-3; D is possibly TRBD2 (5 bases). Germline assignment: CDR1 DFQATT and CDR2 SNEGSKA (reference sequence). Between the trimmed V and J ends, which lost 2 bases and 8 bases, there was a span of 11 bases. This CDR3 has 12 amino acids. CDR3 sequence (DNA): TGCAGTGCTAGACTGTCCGCGGGTACGCAGTATTTT. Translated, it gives CSARLSAGTQYF.

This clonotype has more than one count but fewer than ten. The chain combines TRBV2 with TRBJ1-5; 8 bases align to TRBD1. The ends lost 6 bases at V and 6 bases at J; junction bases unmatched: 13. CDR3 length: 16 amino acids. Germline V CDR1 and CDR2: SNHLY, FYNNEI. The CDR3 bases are TGTGCCAGCAGCGAATTCAGGGGGCTGATCCGTCAGCCCCAGCATTTT. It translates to CASSEFRGLIRQPQHF.

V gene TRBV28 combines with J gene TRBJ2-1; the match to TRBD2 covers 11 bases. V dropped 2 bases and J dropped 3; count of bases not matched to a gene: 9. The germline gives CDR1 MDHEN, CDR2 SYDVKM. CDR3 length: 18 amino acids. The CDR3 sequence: CASSLKLAGAVGYNEQFF. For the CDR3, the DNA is TGTGCCAGCAGTTTAAAACTAGCGGGAGCGGTAGGCTACAATGAGCAGTTCTTC. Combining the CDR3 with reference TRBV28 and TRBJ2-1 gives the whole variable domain DVKVTQSSRYLVKRTGEKVFLECVQDMDHENMFWYRQDPGLGLRLIYFSYDVKMKEKGDIPEGYSVSREKKERFSLILESASTNQTSMYLCASSLKLAGAVGYNEQFFGPGTRLTVL.

DNA of the CDR3: TGCGCCAGCAGCTTGGAAATGGCAGGGGGCCAAGAGACCCAGTACTTC. This translates into CASSLEMAGGQETQYF. This chain connects TRBV5-1 to TRBJ2-5, with TRBD1 matching 7 bases. With 0 bases clipped from V and 1 base from J, the junction kept 6 bases outside the gene matches. Germline loops: CDR1 SGHRS, CDR2 YFSETQ. The CDR3 consists of 16 residues.